These 12 T cell receptor beta chains were all obtained from the same sample, sequenced in a study of blood T cell repertoires in COVID-19. TCRdb's table, derived via immunoSEQ multiplex PCR, lists solely in-frame clones and lacks some. This repertoire shows around 370,000 clones, nearly 90% found once; its top ten account for around 7%. Specimen: peripheral blood. These receptor sequences come from a man between 18 and 35 years old with active or convalescent COVID-19.

Comments on this clone: The identical CDR3 is also encoded by other nucleotide sequences in the sample. CDR3 sequence reads: CASSLTGTDTQYF. For the CDR3, the DNA is TGTGCCAGCAGTTTGACAGGGACCGATACGCAGTATTTT. The V call is TRBV7-3, the J call TRBJ2-3; 7 positions agree with TRBD1. From germline, CDR1 is SGHTA and CDR2 FQGTGA. J gave up 6 bases and V 6 bases, and 6 bases lay outside the gene matches. This CDR3 contains 13 residues.

The gene calls are TRBV5-4 and TRBJ1-1, with D hard to call. Deletions cut 4 bases from V and 2 bases from J, with 9 bases between. The CDR3 is made up of 13 amino acids. The V gene's germline CDR1 is SGHNT and CDR2 YYREEE (reference sequence). The CDR3 loop reads CASSAGSNTEAFF. CDR3 in DNA: TGTGCCAGCAGCGCGGGGTCTAACACTGAAGCTTTCTTT.

This clone was seen once. The V and J genes are TRBV2 and TRBJ1-4, with 7 positions matching TRBD1. The germline V gene has CDR1 SNHLY and CDR2 FYNNEI. Germline trimming cut 6 bases from V and 8 bases from J; bases unmatched to any gene: 3. The CDR3 runs 12 residues. CDR3 DNA sequence: TGTGCCAGCAGATACAGGGGAGAAAAACTGTTTTTT. Translated, it gives CASRYRGEKLFF. Full variable domain (remainder filled in from reference TRBV2 and TRBJ1-4): EPEVTQTPSHQVTQMGQEVILRCVPISNHLYFYWYRQILGQKVEFLVSFYNNEISEKSEIFDDQFSVERPDGSNFTLKIRSTKLEDSAMYFCASRYRGEKLFFGSGTQLSVL.

This chain connects TRBV27 to TRBJ2-7; 7 bases are shared with TRBD2. Germline-derived CDR1 and CDR2 are MNHEY and SMNVEV (reference sequence). V was pared by 3 bases and J by 7 bases, with 6 bases of the junction left unmatched. The CDR3 spans 13 residues. The CDR3 DNA follows: TGTGCCAGCAGTTTTCGGGAGGCGAAAGAGCAGTACTTC. Translated: CASSFREAKEQYF.

V gene TRBV6-1 combines with J gene TRBJ2-4, with D tentatively TRBD2 (7 bases). CDR1 and CDR2 (germline): MNHNS, SASEGT. There are 15 residues in the CDR3. Trimming shortened V by 3 bases and J by 5 bases, and 14 bases separated the two germline ends. Here the CDR3 reads CASSDYGGPQNIQYF. CDR3 DNA: TGTGCCAGCAGTGATTACGGGGGGCCACAAAACATTCAGTACTTC.

The chain carries TRBV7-7 and TRBJ2-1; D may be TRBD2 (6 bases). This CDR3 region has 16 residues. Germline V gene lookup returns CDR1 SSHAT and CDR2 FNYEAQ (reference sequence). V lost 5 bases, J lost 6 bases, and 20 bases lay in between. The CDR3 spells CASSLAGPPLINEQFF. In DNA, the CDR3 is TGTGCCAGCAGCCTCGCGGGGCCTCCCCTGATCAATGAGCAGTTCTTC.

V is TRBV6-2 or TRBV6-3 and J is TRBJ2-7, with 7 bases lining up with TRBD2. Germline trimming cut 2 bases from V and 3 bases from J; bases unmatched to any gene: 10. This CDR3 comprises 16 residues. From germline, CDR1 is MNHEY and CDR2 SVGEGT. Here the CDR3 DNA reads TGTGCCAGCAGTTACGGCACTAGCGACCTATACTACGAGCAGTACTTC. Its protein is CASSYGTSDLYYEQYF.

The V call is TRBV5-1, the J call TRBJ1-1, with a weak D call TRBD1 (5 bases). The germline V gene encodes CDR1 SGHRS and CDR2 YFSETQ. Deletions cut 2 bases from V and 1 base from J, with 9 bases between. CDR3 size: 14 residues. The DNA of the CDR3 is TGCGCCAGCAGCTTCTCGACAGAGAACACTGAAGCTTTCTTT. Its translation is CASSFSTENTEAFF.

The J gene is TRBJ1-2, the V gene TRBV19, with TRBD1 matching 9 bases. The CDR3 is made up of 17 amino acids. Unmatched junction bases numbered 19, after V lost 9 bases and J lost 5 bases. Per germline, CDR1 LNHDA and CDR2 SQIVND (reference sequence). The chain's CDR3 is CASLSRATGGLLYGYTF. CDR3 bases: TGTGCCAGCCTCTCCCGAGCTACAGGGGGCCTTCTGTATGGCTACACCTTC.

The chain employs TRBV28 and TRBJ1-6, with D possibly being TRBD1 (5 bases). The ends were cut back, 4 bases at V and 2 bases at J, with 9 bases in the middle. Germline V gene data show CDR1 as MDHEN and CDR2 as SYDVKM. The CDR3 consists of 15 residues. CDR3 protein: CASSSGLTYNSPLHF. DNA for the CDR3: TGTGCCAGCAGTTCGGGACTGACCTATAATTCACCCCTCCACTTT.

This chain uses TRBV7-2 with TRBJ2-1; 12 bases fit TRBD2. Germline V lookup: CDR1 SGHTA, CDR2 FQGNSA. CDR3 length: 18 residues. The trim removed 0 bases at V and 7 bases at J, leaving 10 bases unmatched. CDR3 residues: CASSLATSGGPIWNEQFF. The CDR3 DNA follows: TGTGCCAGCAGCTTAGCGACTAGCGGGGGACCTATCTGGAATGAGCAGTTCTTC.

The rearrangement uses TRBV5-4 and TRBJ1-2, with 7 bases matching TRBD1. V lost 5 bases to trimming and J lost 3 bases; unmatched junction nucleotides: 7. Germline V gives CDR1 SGHNT, CDR2 YYREEE (reference sequence). The CDR3 sequence is 14 residues long. CDR3 DNA sequence: TGTGCCAGCAGGATACAGGGGTTGCACTATGGCTACACCTTC. Translation: CASRIQGLHYGYTF.